One sample yielded the 28 T cell receptor beta chains listed below, sequenced in a study of T cells in localized non-small cell lung cancer. Produced via immunoSEQ multiplex PCR; TCRdb's table is partial and in-frame only. In the table there are around 50,000 clones, 86% of which are singletons. The starting material was PBMCs, obtained before any cancer treatment. Receptors originate from a man aged 40 to 70 with stage II lung adenocarcinoma.

The gene calls are TRBV15 and TRBJ2-5; 10 positions agree with TRBD1. The J call may be mistaken, given a closer DNA end match to TRBJ2-7. Per the germline V gene, CDR1 is LNHNV and CDR2 is YYDKDF (reference sequence). This CDR3 contains 15 residues. The CDR3 sequence: CATSRSGTGDYEQYF. CDR3 sequence (DNA): TGTGCCACCAGCAGGTCCGGGACAGGGGACTACGAGCAGTACTTC.

This rearrangement joins TRBV5-6 to TRBJ2-2, with D possibly being TRBD1 (6 bases). Germline values: CDR1 SGHDT, CDR2 YYEEEE. The CDR3 has 14 amino acids. V was shortened by 4 bases and J by 7 bases, with 14 bases between the two germline ends. The CDR3 region is CASSPTLGGGELFF. The DNA of the CDR3 is TGTGCCAGCAGCCCTACTTTAGGGGGCGGGGAGCTGTTTTTT.

In nucleotides, the CDR3 is TGCGCCAGCAGCCCGGGACAGGGGAACGAGCAGTACGTC. This translates into CASSPGQGNEQYV. V gene TRBV5-1 combines with J gene TRBJ2-7, with TRBD1 matching 10 bases. Per germline, CDR1 SGHRS and CDR2 YFSETQ. The CDR3 has 13 amino acids. The J segment lost 5 bases and the V segment lost 4 bases, leaving 3 bases of the junction unmatched.

V usage is TRBV6-5 and J usage is TRBJ2-1; TRBD1 might be the D (5 bases). The CDR3 is made up of 14 amino acids. V lost 4 bases to trimming and J lost 4 bases, with 11 bases between them. CDR1 MNHEY and CDR2 SVGAGI come from the germline V gene. The CDR3 is CASSSPGPYNEQFF. The CDR3 DNA reads TGTGCCAGCAGTTCTCCAGGGCCATACAATGAGCAGTTCTTC.

This rearrangement joins TRBV5-6 to TRBJ1-3; D gene unclear. Germline V gives CDR1 SGHDT, CDR2 YYEEEE. Trimming took off 3 bases at V and 0 bases at J, with 13 bases between the two ends. The CDR3 is made up of 16 amino acids. The CDR3 here is CASSSASLGSGNTIYF. The CDR3 DNA is TGTGCCAGCAGCTCGGCGTCACTTGGCTCTGGAAACACCATATATTTT.

This clone was seen a single time. The J gene is TRBJ1-2, the V gene TRBV7-9; perhaps TRBD1 as D (6 bases). The germline V gene encodes CDR1 SEHNR and CDR2 FQNEAQ (reference sequence). CDR3 length: 16 residues. Trimming removed 3 bases at V and 0 bases at J, with 14 bases between. Here the CDR3 reads CASSLGLGGTNYGYTF. For the CDR3, the DNA is TGTGCCAGCAGCTTGGGTCTAGGGGGAACTAACTATGGCTACACCTTC.

V usage is TRBV5-1 and J usage is TRBJ1-2; 7 positions agree with TRBD1. Germline trimming cut 8 bases from V and 0 bases from J; bases unmatched to any gene: 7. CDR3 length: 14 amino acids. Germline V gene sequence: CDR1 SGHRS, CDR2 YFSETQ. The CDR3 bases are TGCGCCAGGGGGGACAGATCCTCTAACTATGGCTACACCTTC. Translation gives CARGDRSSNYGYTF.

This sequence joins TRBV19 and TRBJ1-2, with a possible D match to TRBD1 (5 bases). V was shortened by 3 bases and J by 8 bases, with 13 bases between the two germline ends. The CDR3 is 13 residues long. From germline, CDR1 is LNHDA and CDR2 SQIVND (reference sequence). The CDR3 spells CASSIRTGLGYTF. As DNA, the CDR3 is TGTGCCAGTAGTATCCGAACGGGACTGGGCTACACCTTC.

The rearrangement joins TRBV6-5 to TRBJ2-1; TRBD2 agrees at 11 bases. The CDR3 loop spans 14 amino acids. Germline-derived CDR1 and CDR2 are MNHEY and SVGAGI. The trim removed 5 bases at V and 9 bases at J, leaving 6 bases unmatched. The CDR3 spells CASSKLAGEGEQFF. The DNA for the CDR3 is TGTGCCAGCAGTAAACTAGCGGGGGAAGGTGAGCAGTTCTTC.

This clone was picked up one time. This chain uses TRBV18 with TRBJ2-7, with TRBD1 matching over 9 bases. V lost 3 bases to trimming and J lost 2 bases; unmatched junction nucleotides: 2. The CDR3 length is 14 residues. The germline CDR1 and CDR2 sequences are KGHSH and LQKENI. This CDR3 reads CASSPGTGPYEQYF. In DNA form, the CDR3 reads TGTGCCAGCTCACCCGGGACAGGGCCCTACGAGCAGTACTTC.

The chain recombines TRBV7-8 with TRBJ2-6, with 7 positions matching TRBD1. Germline V lookup: CDR1 SGHVS, CDR2 FQNEAQ. This CDR3 has 17 residues. The V gene end was trimmed by 5 bases and the J gene end by 2 bases; junction bases not matched to a gene: 9. DNA for the CDR3: TGTGCCAGCAGCCAGTTCCCAGGGGGTCCTGGGGCCAACGTCCTGACTTTC. Translating gives CASSQFPGGPGANVLTF.

V usage is TRBV28 and J usage is TRBJ1-5, with 7 positions matching TRBD1. Germline V gene sequence: CDR1 MDHEN, CDR2 SYDVKM. After removal of 6 bases from V and 5 bases from J, the junction contained 4 bases not matched to a gene. The CDR3 extends over 13 amino acids. CDR3 in DNA: TGTGCCAGCAGCGGAACAGGGGATCAGCCCCAGCATTTT. Its protein is CASSGTGDQPQHF.

The CDR3 DNA reads TGTGCCAGCAGCTCCACGGTTCAACGGTCCTACAATGAGCAGTTCTTC. As protein: CASSSTVQRSYNEQFF. The genes are TRBV5-4 and TRBJ2-1; no reliable D call. The CDR3 extends over 16 amino acids. Germline V gives CDR1 SGHNT, CDR2 YYREEE (reference sequence). V lost 3 bases to trimming and J lost 1 base, with 14 bases between them.

The chain uses TRBV6-1 and TRBJ2-5; possibly TRBD1 for D (6 bases). With 6 bases removed from V and 5 bases from J, the gap between germline ends came to 7 bases. The CDR3 loop spans 11 amino acids. In germline, CDR1 is MNHNS, CDR2 SASEGT. The CDR3, as DNA: TGTGCCAGCAGCCAGGGGGAGACCCAGTACTTC. Its protein is CASSQGETQYF.

The chain is built from TRBV18 and TRBJ2-1; D is perhaps TRBD1 (6 bases). Trimming took 3 bases from V and 0 from J, leaving 12 bases between them. Per the germline V gene, CDR1 is KGHSH and CDR2 is LQKENI. The CDR3 loop spans 16 amino acids. The CDR3 coding sequence is TGTGCCAGCTCACCGGGACAACTATTCTCCTACAATGAGCAGTTCTTC. Protein product: CASSPGQLFSYNEQFF. Using reference TRBV18 and TRBJ2-1 for the parts outside the CDR3, the full variable domain is NAGVMQNPRHLVRRRGQEARLRCSPMKGHSHVYWYRQLPEEGLKFMVYLQKENIIDESGMPKERFSAEFPKEGPSILRIQQVVRGDSAAYFCASSPGQLFSYNEQFFGPGTRLTVL.

Comments on this clone: Mismatch with germline at one junction end may stem from a read error. The V call is TRBV7-6, the J call TRBJ2-3; D may be TRBD1 (5 bases). CDR3 length: 14 residues. Germline V CDR1 and CDR2: SGHVS, FNYEAQ. The CDR3 DNA is TGTGCCAACAGCCCTAAGGGGCACACAGATACGCAGTATTTT. As protein: CANSPKGHTDTQYF.

This clone has only a few counts. V gene TRBV7-4 combines with J gene TRBJ2-1; D is ambiguous. Germline CDR1 is SGHVT and CDR2 is SQSDAQ. The CDR3 is 17 residues long. The ends were cut back, 2 bases at V and 7 bases at J, with 21 bases in the middle. CDR3 sequence reads: CASSLIGGVGQENEQFF. CDR3 coding DNA: TGTGCCAGCAGCTTAATAGGTGGAGTGGGCCAGGAGAATGAGCAGTTCTTC.

The chain uses TRBV28 and TRBJ2-2, with 9 bases identical to TRBD1. Germline V lookup: CDR1 MDHEN, CDR2 SYDVKM. The junction had 5 bases not matched to a gene; V was cut back by 0 bases and J by 0 bases. The length of the CDR3 is 18 residues. As DNA, the CDR3 is TGTGCCAGCAGTTTATGGTTCGGGGACAGGGCGAACACCGGGGAGCTGTTTTTT. Its protein product is CASSLWFGDRANTGELFF.

The J gene is TRBJ2-1, the V gene TRBV30; 8 bases are shared with TRBD1. This CDR3 is 16 amino acids long. Germline V lookup: CDR1 GTSNPN, CDR2 SVGIG (reference sequence). The trim removed 2 bases at V and 5 bases at J, leaving 11 bases unmatched. The CDR3 DNA reads as TGTGCCTGGAGTACCCAAAGGACAGGGTGGAACAATGAGCAGTTCTTC. Amino acids: CAWSTQRTGWNNEQFF.

This sequence joins TRBV6-1 and TRBJ2-2, with unresolved D. The CDR3 spans 14 residues. Germline V gives CDR1 MNHNS, CDR2 SASEGT. Between the trimmed V and J ends, which lost 1 base and 13 bases, there was a span of 16 bases. The DNA of the CDR3 is TGTGCCAGCAGTGAAGGGACGGACCCCCGGTGGCTGTTTTTT. Encoded protein: CASSEGTDPRWLFF.

This clone showed up just a few times. V and J are TRBV5-1 and TRBJ2-5; the match to TRBD2 covers 7 bases. CDR1 is SGHRS and CDR2 is YFSETQ in the germline V gene. Trimming removed 3 bases from V and 2 bases from J; junction bases left unmatched: 16. The CDR3 contains 18 residues. CDR3 nucleotides: TGCGCCAGCAGCTGGACACTGAAAGGTGGGGGGGATCAAGAGACCCAGTACTTC. This translates into CASSWTLKGGGDQETQYF.

The chain joins TRBV30 to TRBJ1-5; D is uncertain. Germline-derived CDR1 and CDR2 are GTSNPN and SVGIG (reference sequence). V lost 0 bases and J lost 4, with 7 bases in between. This CDR3 contains 13 residues. Here the CDR3 reads CAWSVESNQPQHF. The CDR3 bases are TGTGCCTGGAGTGTCGAGTCAAATCAGCCCCAGCATTTT.

This chain uses TRBV30 with TRBJ1-2; a possible D gene is TRBD1 (5 bases). Germline V gives CDR1 GTSNPN, CDR2 SVGIG (reference sequence). CDR3 length: 13 residues. V dropped 8 bases and J dropped 3 bases, with 16 bases sitting between them. The CDR3 spells CALRPMTDYGYTF. The CDR3 nucleotides read TGTGCCCTCCGACCGATGACAGACTATGGCTACACCTTC. The full variable domain, rest sourced from reference TRBV30 and TRBJ1-2, is SQTIHQWPATLVQPVGSPLSLECTVEGTSNPNLYWYRQAAGRGLQLLFYSVGIGQISSEVPQNLSASRPQDRQFILSSKKLLLSDSGFYLCALRPMTDYGYTFGSGTRLTVV.

The chain joins TRBV4-1 to TRBJ2-3, with TRBD2 as a possible D gene (6 bases). The germline V and J ends were trimmed by 0 bases and 2 bases, with 18 bases remaining between them. The CDR3 spans 18 residues. Looked up from germline, CDR1 is MGHRA and CDR2 is YSYEKL. CDR3 nucleotides: TGCGCCAGCAGCCAAGATGGTCCTAGCGATCACCTCACAGATACGCAGTATTTT. This encodes CASSQDGPSDHLTDTQYF.

The chain employs TRBV29-1 and TRBJ1-2; D gene ambiguous. CDR1 and CDR2 (germline): SQVTM, ANQGSEA. Trimming pared 6 bases from V and 1 base from J, leaving 6 bases between. CDR3 size: 11 residues. CDR3 amino acids: CSVALNYGYTF. The CDR3 DNA is TGCAGCGTCGCCCTTAACTATGGCTACACCTTC.

This clone showed up just a few times. The chain uses TRBV6-6 and TRBJ1-1; the match to TRBD1 covers 8 bases. Trimming cost V 5 bases and J 2 bases; bases outside gene matches: 1. This CDR3 comprises 13 residues. CDR1 is MNHNY and CDR2 is SVGAGI in the germline V gene (reference sequence). CDR3 sequence: CASSGQGNTEAFF. The CDR3 DNA is TGTGCCAGCAGTGGACAGGGAAACACTGAAGCTTTCTTT.

This chain links TRBV10-3 with TRBJ1-1; perhaps TRBD1 as D (5 bases). Germline V gene lookup returns CDR1 ENHRY and CDR2 SYGVKD. This CDR3 has 13 residues. V shed 3 bases and J shed 5 bases, with 10 bases lying between them. The CDR3 bases are TGTGCCATCAGTGAAAGGGGAGGAACTGAAGCTTTCTTT. It encodes CAISERGGTEAFF.

The chain recombines TRBV5-1 with TRBJ2-2, with TRBD2 matching 7 bases. The CDR3 contains 15 residues. Germline V gene lookup returns CDR1 SGHRS and CDR2 YFSETQ. Trimming at V came to 4 bases and at J to 7 bases, leaving 10 bases not matched to a gene. CDR3 region: CASSPGLGLGGELFF. CDR3 sequence (DNA): TGCGCCAGCAGCCCAGGACTAGGGTTGGGCGGGGAGCTGTTTTTT.